This T cell receptor beta chain was identified in a study of CD8+CD57+ T cells in acquired aplastic anemia. Template material for TCR beta VDJ and CDR3 profiling consisted of genomic DNA. TCRdb itself ran the reads through MiXCR, one entry per CDR3 protein. The sample has hundreds of thousands of distinct CDR3 sequences; roughly 64% are singletons. This clonotype was recorded a few times. This clonotype was obtained from a human donor in good health, serving as a control. Sequencing input: sorted CD4+, CD8+, or CD8+CD57+ T cells (not recorded which) from PBMCs.

CDR3 DNA: TGTGCCAGTAGTACCGGCCTGGGAAATGAAAAACTGTTTTTT. This codes for CASSTGLGNEKLFF. The rearrangement uses TRBV19 and TRBJ1-4; D is unresolved. The V and J ends lost 4 bases and 5 bases respectively, with 11 bases between them. There are 14 residues in the CDR3. Germline V gene data show CDR1 as LNHDA and CDR2 as SQIVND (reference sequence).